This TCR beta chain is drawn from a study of T cell clonality in common variable immunodeficiency. Findings and limits, study-wide: CVID subjects had higher TCRbeta clonality than healthy controls, most marked in about a third. CVID subjects shared fewer TCRbeta clones than healthy controls did. Common variable immunodeficiency TCR beta sequences reportedly had fewer deletions and N-nucleotide insertions.

Germline V gene lookup returns CDR1 KGHSH and CDR2 LQKENI. CDR3 length: 16 amino acids. Between the trimmed V and J ends, which lost 4 bases and 3 bases, there was a span of 16 bases. This clone was counted at least ten times. The target antigen is unknown. The sequence runs out 3 residues before the end of the CDR3; the remainder is reconstructed from the germline J gene. Both groups were predominantly of Caucasian heritage. Sequencing used immunoSEQ multiplex PCR; TCRdb keeps in-frame clones, though not all of them. Recorded here are approximately 30,000 clones, none singletons. This chain links TRBV18 with TRBJ2-1; D perhaps matches TRBD2 (6 bases). This sequence was found in a human donor with common variable immunodeficiency. Material for sequencing was peripheral blood mononuclear cells. CDR3 in amino acids: CASSLNPGTVYNEQFF. The covered CDR3 bases are TGTGCCAGCTCACTTAATCCCGGGACTGTCTACAATGAG.